The 7 T cell receptor beta chains below were found in one sample sequenced in a study of human T cells and chemical hapten exposure. TCRdb re-called the RACE reads with MiXCR, one entry per CDR3 protein. The sample consists of 33,000 or so distinct CDR3 sequences, 9.5% to 15% of them appearing once. Regarding time point: pre-sensitization, week 0. The sample's treatment: therapeutic diphenylcyclopropenone sensitization with weekly scalp DPC. Unfractionated whole blood was the source from which total RNA was extracted. Sequenced material: whole blood, taken in connection with sensitization to the hapten diphenylcyclopropenone (DPC). Receptors originate from a woman aged 40 to 50 with alopecia areata. Some clones in this sample may be carry-over from other donors' samples.

In this sample, this clonotype turned up many times. The chain combines TRBV7-8 with TRBJ2-3; D unresolved. Per germline, CDR1 SGHVS and CDR2 FQNEAQ. V lost 2 bases and J lost 2, with 17 bases in between. The CDR3 spans 17 residues. CDR3 sequence reads: CASSLRRGVRSTDTQYF. CDR3 nucleotide sequence: TGTGCCAGCAGCTTACGTAGAGGTGTTAGGTCCACAGATACGCAGTATTTT. Together with reference TRBV7-8 and TRBJ2-3, the CDR3 gives the full variable domain: GAGVSQSPRYKVAKRGQDVALRCDPISGHVSLFWYQQALGQGPEFLTYFQNEAQLDKSGLPSDRFFAERPEGSVSTLKIQRTQQEDSAVYLCASSLRRGVRSTDTQYFGPGTRLTVL.

This clonotype has ten or more counts. The rearrangement joins TRBV5-1 to TRBJ2-3; D gene ambiguous. This CDR3 has 13 amino acids. V dropped 4 bases and J dropped 2 bases, with 8 bases sitting between them. Germline V gene lookup returns CDR1 SGHRS and CDR2 YFSETQ. CDR3 protein: CASSAGFTDTQYF. Written as DNA, the CDR3 is TGCGCCAGCAGCGCCGGATTCACAGATACGCAGTATTTT.

The J gene is TRBJ1-4, the V gene TRBV27; 7 bases line up with TRBD1. CDR3 length equals 14 residues. Germline loops: CDR1 MNHEY, CDR2 SMNVEV (reference sequence). Unmatched junction bases numbered 11, after V lost 8 bases and J lost 8 bases. CDR3 residues: CASHGGQRGEKLFF. As DNA, the CDR3 is TGTGCCAGCCACGGGGGACAGAGAGGGGAAAAACTGTTTTTT.

In this sample, this clonotype turned up a few times. The gene calls are TRBV28 and TRBJ2-3, with TRBD2 matching 7 bases. Germline-derived CDR1 and CDR2 are MDHEN and SYDVKM. The ends lost 5 bases at V and 2 bases at J; junction bases unmatched: 4. CDR3 length: 14 residues. In DNA form, the CDR3 reads TGTGCCAGCAGTCGAGCGGGGCCCACAGATACGCAGTATTTT. Translating it yields CASSRAGPTDTQYF. The variable domain in full, with the rest retrieved from reference TRBV28 and TRBJ2-3, is DVKVTQSSRYLVKRTGEKVFLECVQDMDHENMFWYRQDPGLGLRLIYFSYDVKMKEKGDIPEGYSVSREKKERFSLILESASTNQTSMYLCASSRAGPTDTQYFGPGTRLTVL.

This clonotype has at least ten counts. This chain uses TRBV4-1 with TRBJ2-5, with a possible D match to TRBD2 (5 bases). The germline V gene encodes CDR1 MGHRA and CDR2 YSYEKL. Trimming pared 0 bases from V and 10 bases from J, leaving 12 bases between. This CDR3 contains 13 residues. CDR3: CASSQDYGGDQYF. In DNA, the CDR3 is TGCGCCAGCAGCCAAGATTACGGAGGTGACCAGTACTTC.

In this sample, this clonotype turned up a few times. The rearrangement links TRBV20-1 to TRBJ2-5; TRBD2 is a possible D gene (7 bases). Germline CDR1 and CDR2: DFQATT and SNEGSKA (reference sequence). V lost 4 bases, J lost 4 bases, and 13 bases lay in between. This CDR3 has 13 amino acids. The CDR3 here is CSAKGGASETQYF. CDR3 bases: TGCAGTGCTAAAGGGGGGGCCTCAGAGACCCAGTACTTC.

This clonotype came up many times. The CDR3 coding sequence is TGTGCCAGCAGCTGGGGGGGACAGGGACCCACAGATACGCAGTATTTT. It is translated as CASSWGGQGPTDTQYF. The chain links TRBV5-5 to TRBJ2-3; TRBD1 agrees at 9 bases. The CDR3 sequence is 16 residues long. In germline, CDR1 is SGHKS, CDR2 YYEKEE (reference sequence). With 3 bases clipped from V and 2 bases from J, the junction kept 7 bases outside the gene matches.